The 8 T cell receptor beta chains in this list originate from one sample, sequenced in a study of CD8 T cells in Susac syndrome. Random-hexamer reverse transcription was applied to roughly 0.5 to 1 ug RNA. TCRdb reprocessed the immunoSEQ multiplex PCR reads with MiXCR, giving one entry per CDR3 protein. The table has 150,000 to 200,000 distinct CDR3 sequences, about 95% seen once. The sample taken for sequencing was CD4+ T cells from PBMCs. The receptors were gathered from a human donor in good health.

This rearrangement joins TRBV11-2 to TRBJ2-5; 11 positions agree with TRBD2. This CDR3 is 17 amino acids long. The germline V gene has CDR1 SGHAT and CDR2 FQNNGV. V shed 4 bases and J 2 bases; nucleotides not matched to a gene: 9. The CDR3 is CASSSRPGTSGQETQYF. The CDR3 region has the DNA TGTGCCAGCAGCTCTCGCCCTGGGACTAGCGGACAAGAGACCCAGTACTTC.

V usage is TRBV3-1 and J usage is TRBJ2-7; 11 bases match TRBD2. Germline assignment: CDR1 LGHDT and CDR2 YNNKEL (reference sequence). This CDR3 is 16 amino acids long. The ends lost 4 bases at V and 7 bases at J; junction bases unmatched: 12. Written as DNA, the CDR3 is TGTGCCAGCAGCCTCCGGACTAGCGGGCCCCACCGGGAGCAGTACTTC. Protein product: CASSLRTSGPHREQYF.

This chain joins TRBV18 and TRBJ2-7; D not certain. This CDR3 contains 19 residues. V gave up 2 bases and J gave up 2 bases, with 25 bases separating them. Germline V CDR1 and CDR2: KGHSH, LQKENI. The chain's CDR3 is CASSPFILDEGPLTYEQYF. CDR3 in DNA: TGTGCCAGCTCACCATTTATCTTAGATGAAGGGCCTCTTACCTACGAGCAGTACTTC.

The rearrangement joins TRBV30 to TRBJ2-3; D gene uncertain. The V end was cut by 6 bases, the J end by 5 bases, with 9 bases between. The CDR3 extends over 11 amino acids. Germline V gene sequence: CDR1 GTSNPN, CDR2 SVGIG (reference sequence). For the CDR3, the DNA is TGTGCCTGCCGGACGCAAGATACGCAGTATTTT. Encoded protein: CACRTQDTQYF.

V gene TRBV9 combines with J gene TRBJ1-1; D call uncertain. Germline-derived CDR1 and CDR2 are SGDLS and YYNGEE. Trimming stripped 3 bases from V and 0 bases from J, with 9 bases between. The CDR3 has 14 amino acids. CDR3 in amino acids: CASSALTMNTEAFF. In DNA, the CDR3 is TGTGCCAGCAGCGCCCTGACTATGAACACTGAAGCTTTCTTT. The variable domain in full, with the rest retrieved from reference TRBV9 and TRBJ1-1, is DSGVTQTPKHLITATGQRVTLRCSPRSGDLSVYWYQQSLDQGLQFLIQYYNGEERAKGNILERFSAQQFPDLHSELNLSSLELGDSALYFCASSALTMNTEAFFGQGTRLTVV.

This clonotype has only one observation. V gene TRBV4-3 combines with J gene TRBJ2-7; the D is unclear. Per germline, CDR1 LGHNA and CDR2 YSLEER. V was trimmed by 1 base and J by 6 bases, leaving 10 bases between them. The CDR3 covers 13 residues. CDR3 in amino acids: CASSQVMGSEQYF. The CDR3 nucleotides read TGCGCCAGCAGCCAAGTCATGGGCTCCGAGCAGTACTTC.

The J gene is TRBJ1-2, the V gene TRBV24-1, with 8 bases fitting TRBD1. CDR1 and CDR2 (germline): KGHDR, SFDVKD. The CDR3 is 16 amino acids. V trimming: 3 bases; J trimming: 5 bases; junction bases outside the gene matches: 10. The CDR3 nucleotides are TGTGCCACCAGTGATCCCAGGACAGGGTTCGATTATGGCTACACCTTC. It translates to CATSDPRTGFDYGYTF.

The chain employs TRBV29-1 and TRBJ1-2, with D unresolved. Germline CDR1 SQVTM, CDR2 ANQGSEA. The CDR3 covers 11 residues. Trimming shortened V by 5 bases and J by 5 bases, and 9 bases separated the two germline ends. CDR3 sequence (DNA): TGCAGCGTTTGGGTTGGTTATGGCTACACCTTC. Protein product: CSVWVGYGYTF.